The 13 T cell receptor beta chains presented below share a single source sample, sequenced in a study of beta chain features in type 1 diabetes. Study-level results: In every one of the four CD4+ subsets, TCRB CDR3s were moderately but significantly shorter in Type 1 diabetes patients.

Their antigens remain unidentified. The investigators reverse transcribed all of the isolated RNA, so they sequenced expressed TCRB transcripts. TCRdb keeps only in-frame clones here, not all; method: immunoSEQ multiplex PCR. Of around 160,000 clones listed, approximately 9.1% are singletons. What was sequenced was central memory CD4+ T cells from blood. The receptors stem from a woman between 25 and 40 years old with type 1 diabetes.

The DNA for the CDR3 is TGTGCCAGCAGCTTAGTTGCTGGGACTAGTGAAGCTTTCTTT. Its translation is CASSLVAGTSEAFF. J is TRBJ1-1 and V is TRBV7-9, with a weak D call TRBD1 (5 bases). This CDR3 is 14 amino acids long. The germline V and J ends were trimmed by 1 base and 7 bases, with 13 bases remaining between them. CDR1 is SEHNR and CDR2 is FQNEAQ in the germline V gene (reference sequence).

This clone appeared a few times. V usage is TRBV5-4 and J usage is TRBJ2-1; a weak D match, TRBD2 (6 bases). The ends were cut back, 3 bases at V and 4 bases at J, with 17 bases in the middle. CDR1 is SGHNT, CDR2 YYREEE, per germline (reference sequence). This CDR3 contains 16 residues. The CDR3, as DNA: TGTGCCAGCAGCTGGGGGGTGAGCTTGGGATACAATGAGCAGTTCTTC. This gives the protein CASSWGVSLGYNEQFF.

This clone was seen a handful of times. The gene calls are TRBV9 and TRBJ2-5, with D perhaps matching TRBD1 (6 bases). Germline CDR1 reads SGDLS; CDR2 reads YYNGEE. V lost 0 bases, J lost 3 bases, and 12 bases lay in between. This CDR3 has 15 residues. The CDR3: CASSVGGQKEETQYF. The CDR3 region has the DNA TGTGCCAGCAGCGTAGGAGGACAGAAAGAAGAGACCCAGTACTTC.

The sample holds a few counts of this clone. As DNA, the CDR3 is TGCAGCGTTCCTCCGGGACAGGGTGGAACAGATACGCAGTATTTT. As protein: CSVPPGQGGTDTQYF. The chain couples TRBV29-1 to TRBJ2-3; 9 bases map to TRBD1. The CDR3 extends over 15 amino acids. Germline V gene lookup returns CDR1 SQVTM and CDR2 ANQGSEA. With 5 bases clipped from V and 3 bases from J, the junction kept 9 bases outside the gene matches.

The rearrangement uses TRBV30 and TRBJ2-1, with TRBD2 identical over 14 bases. The V gene end was trimmed by 3 bases and the J gene end by 9 bases; junction bases not matched to a gene: 10. Germline values: CDR1 GTSNPN, CDR2 SVGIG (reference sequence). This CDR3 is built from 16 residues. The CDR3 sequence: CAWSEGLAGADSEQFF. Written as DNA, the CDR3 is TGTGCCTGGAGCGAGGGACTAGCGGGAGCCGATAGTGAGCAGTTCTTC. Using reference TRBV30 and TRBJ2-1 for the parts outside the CDR3, the full variable domain is SQTIHQWPATLVQPVGSPLSLECTVEGTSNPNLYWYRQAAGRGLQLLFYSVGIGQISSEVPQNLSASRPQDRQFILSSKKLLLSDSGFYLCAWSEGLAGADSEQFFGPGTRLTVL.

The chain carries TRBV18 and TRBJ2-7, with 11 bases fitting TRBD1. V gave up 6 bases and J gave up 6 bases; unmatched junction bases: 7. The germline V gene encodes CDR1 KGHSH and CDR2 LQKENI. CDR3 length equals 14 residues. The DNA for the CDR3 is TGTGCCAGCTCCCAAGGACAGGGGGCAAGCGAGCAGTACTTC. Translated, it gives CASSQGQGASEQYF.

The J gene is TRBJ2-2, the V gene TRBV6-6, with D unresolved. Trimming cost V 2 bases and J 6 bases, with 10 bases left between them. Germline V CDR1 and CDR2: MNHNY, SVGAGI (reference sequence). The CDR3 loop spans 14 amino acids. As DNA, the CDR3 is TGTGCCAGCAGTTACGCCGACTGGGCCGGGGAGCTGTTTTTT. Translation: CASSYADWAGELFF.

This clone was seen a handful of times. This chain connects TRBV10-3 to TRBJ2-7, with TRBD2 matching over 16 bases. CDR3 length equals 19 residues. Germline values: CDR1 ENHRY, CDR2 SYGVKD. V lost 4 bases, J lost 3 bases, and 12 bases stayed unmatched. The CDR3 nucleotides read TGTGCCATCAGTGCAAGCACGGGACTAGCGGGAGGGCCCATCTACGAGCAGTACTTC. Amino acids: CAISASTGLAGGPIYEQYF.

This clone has a handful of counts. The J gene is TRBJ1-2, the V gene TRBV7-3; a possible D gene is TRBD1 (6 bases). The germline gives CDR1 SGHTA, CDR2 FQGTGA. This CDR3 is built from 11 residues. The V gene lost 5 bases and the J gene lost 6 bases, with 7 bases spanning the gap. The CDR3, as DNA: TGTGCCAGCAGCGGGGGCGATGGCTACACCTTC. Its translation is CASSGGDGYTF.

This clone was seen repeatedly, ten times or more. The V and J genes are TRBV28 and TRBJ2-6, with 8 bases aligning to TRBD1. V dropped 2 bases and J dropped 2; count of bases not matched to a gene: 11. CDR1 and CDR2 (germline): MDHEN, SYDVKM. The CDR3 consists of 19 residues. In DNA form, the CDR3 reads TGTGCCAGCAGTTTACTCCGAACAGGGGGAGTTGCTGGGGCCAACGTCCTGACTTTC. It codes for CASSLLRTGGVAGANVLTF.

V and J are TRBV15 and TRBJ2-7; D possibly corresponds to TRBD2 (5 bases). The CDR3 consists of 13 residues. Germline assignment: CDR1 LNHNV and CDR2 YYDKDF (reference sequence). V was shortened by 0 bases and J by 2 bases, with 5 bases between the two germline ends. CDR3 sequence: CATSRDSAYEQYF. Written as DNA, the CDR3 is TGTGCCACCAGCAGAGATAGCGCCTACGAGCAGTACTTC. The whole variable domain, filled in from reference TRBV15 and TRBJ2-7, reads DAMVIQNPRYQVTQFGKPVTLSCSQTLNHNVMYWYQQKSSQAPKLLFHYYDKDFNNEADTPDNFQSRRPNTSFCFLDIRSPGLGDTAMYLCATSRDSAYEQYFGPGTRLTVT.

This clone was seen more than once but under ten times. The V call is TRBV27, the J call TRBJ2-7; 9 bases match TRBD1. Germline values: CDR1 MNHEY, CDR2 SMNVEV (reference sequence). With 4 bases clipped from V and 1 base from J, the junction kept 5 bases outside the gene matches. There are 15 residues in the CDR3. CDR3 bases: TGTGCCAGCAGTTATCAGGGGACAGGGTCCTACGAGCAGTACTTC. This sequence encodes CASSYQGTGSYEQYF.

In its sample, this clone was seen a few times. V is TRBV25-1 and J is TRBJ2-3, with 7 bases fitting TRBD2. This CDR3 region has 18 residues. V trimming: 2 bases; J trimming: 2 bases; junction bases outside the gene matches: 13. Germline CDR1 is MGHDK and CDR2 is SYGVNS. The chain's CDR3 is CASSETATPSGYTDTQYF. The CDR3 nucleotides read TGTGCCAGCAGTGAAACCGCGACCCCTAGCGGATACACAGATACGCAGTATTTT.